Presented here are 15 T cell receptor beta chains from one specimen sequenced in a study of Graves' ophthalmopathy and Graves' hyperthyroidism. Amplified material comprised TCR beta CDR3 regions derived from RNA transcripts. The first round was an RT-PCR with HTBI primers, and the second round was a multiplex PCR. Via MiXCR, TCRdb re-called the multiplex PCR reads, giving one row per CDR3 protein. The sample yields around 590,000 distinct CDR3 sequences, about 35% seen once. What was sequenced was peripheral blood or thyroid tissue (not recorded which). The receptor source for this set is an adult man with Graves' hyperthyroidism.

The genes are TRBV3-1 and TRBJ1-1, with 9 positions matching TRBD1. CDR3 length: 15 residues. CDR1 and CDR2 from the germline V gene are LGHDT and YNNKEL (reference sequence). The trim removed 5 bases at V and 1 base at J, leaving 5 bases unmatched. The CDR3 sequence: CASSYTGQGNTEAFF. The CDR3 DNA is TGTGCCAGCAGCTATACGGGACAGGGGAACACTGAAGCTTTCTTT.

The rearrangement joins TRBV7-3 to TRBJ2-3, with 11 positions matching TRBD2. This CDR3 region has 15 residues. The ends lost 5 bases at V and 8 bases at J; junction bases unmatched: 9. From germline, CDR1 is SGHTA and CDR2 FQGTGA. The CDR3 coding sequence is TGTGCCAGCAGCCCCACTAGCGGGAGCGGCGGTACGCAGTATTTT. This translates into CASSPTSGSGGTQYF.

This clonotype has a handful of counts. This rearrangement joins TRBV9 to TRBJ2-7, with a tentative D call TRBD1 (7 bases). Trimming took off 7 bases at V and 3 bases at J, with 17 bases between the two ends. Germline CDR1 is SGDLS and CDR2 is YYNGEE. This CDR3 is built from 14 residues. CDR3 residues: CASSPNRGGYEQYF. CDR3 in DNA: TGTGCCAGCTCCCCGAACAGGGGAGGCTACGAGCAGTACTTC.

The rearrangement joins TRBV3-1 to TRBJ2-5; D not certain. CDR1 and CDR2 from the germline V gene are LGHDT and YNNKEL (reference sequence). The CDR3 contains 12 residues. Trimming removed 4 bases from V and 5 bases from J, with 8 bases in between. CDR3 amino acids: CASSPLTETQYF. The CDR3 coding sequence is TGTGCCAGCAGCCCCCTTACGGAGACCCAGTACTTC.

This clonotype was detected ten times or more. The V gene is TRBV29-1, the J gene TRBJ1-2, with D possibly being TRBD1 (6 bases). Germline V gene data show CDR1 as SQVTM and CDR2 as ANQGSEA. Trimming took off 6 bases at V and 0 bases at J, with 17 bases between the two ends. The CDR3 is 15 residues long. The CDR3 DNA follows: TGCAGCGTGACAGGTGGGGCAGGACCTAACTATGGCTACACCTTC. This translates into CSVTGGAGPNYGYTF.

The chain employs TRBV6-5 and TRBJ2-7; no reliable D call. The CDR3 is made up of 18 amino acids. Trimming took 0 bases from V and 0 from J, leaving 18 bases between them. Germline CDR1 MNHEY, CDR2 SVGAGI. CDR3 region: CASSYSPDSFITSYEQYF. The CDR3 DNA reads TGTGCCAGCAGTTACTCGCCCGATAGTTTTATCACCTCCTACGAGCAGTACTTC.

The sample holds many counts of this clonotype. CDR3 residues: CASSSLGGGTGELFF. CDR3 in DNA: TGTGCCAGCAGCTCCCTAGGGGGGGGCACCGGGGAGCTGTTTTTT. The chain employs TRBV7-6 and TRBJ2-2, with D perhaps matching TRBD2 (7 bases). The CDR3 runs to 15 residues. Trimming took 4 bases from V and 4 from J, leaving 13 bases between them. Germline-derived CDR1 and CDR2 are SGHVS and FNYEAQ.

This sequence joins TRBV10-3 and TRBJ2-5, with D possibly being TRBD1 or TRBD2 (6 bases each). Germline loops: CDR1 ENHRY, CDR2 SYGVKD. The V gene lost 6 bases and the J gene lost 5 bases, with 16 bases spanning the gap. The CDR3 is made up of 14 amino acids. CDR3 bases: TGTGCCATCAGCGCGCTAGGGGGAGGTGAGACCCAGTACTTC. Its protein is CAISALGGGETQYF.

A single count supports this clonotype. The V call is TRBV27, the J call TRBJ2-2; D may be TRBD1 or TRBD2 (5 bases each). In germline, CDR1 is MNHEY, CDR2 SMNVEV (reference sequence). The germline V and J ends were trimmed by 7 bases and 1 base, with 19 bases remaining between them. This CDR3 is 17 amino acids long. Written as DNA, the CDR3 is TGTGCCAGCACCCTGCGGGCAAGGGGCGTGAACACCGGGGAGCTGTTTTTT. Translated, it gives CASTLRARGVNTGELFF.

This clonotype was observed many times. V is TRBV7-2 and J is TRBJ1-5, with a tentative D call TRBD1 (5 bases). CDR1 SGHTA and CDR2 FQGNSA come from the germline V gene. The CDR3 has 16 amino acids. Trimming left V 2 bases short and J 2 bases short, with 13 bases between. This CDR3 is CASSLFGAARNQPQHF. The CDR3 nucleotides read TGTGCCAGCAGCTTATTTGGGGCAGCCCGCAATCAGCCCCAGCATTTT. The full variable domain, with the rest looked up from reference TRBV7-2 and TRBJ1-5, is GAGVSQSPSNKVTEKGKDVELRCDPISGHTALYWYRQSLGQGLEFLIYFQGNSAPDKSGLPSDRFSAERTGGSVSTLTIQRTQQEDSAVYLCASSLFGAARNQPQHFGDGTRLSIL.

This CDR3 is CASGTHLTYEQYF. The CDR3 nucleotides are TGTGCCAGTGGGACCCATCTTACCTACGAGCAGTACTTC. The chain links TRBV6-5 to TRBJ2-7; possibly TRBD1 or TRBD2 for D (5 bases each). The V gene's germline CDR1 is MNHEY and CDR2 SVGAGI. V lost 9 bases to trimming and J lost 2 bases, with 14 bases between them. This CDR3 has 13 amino acids.

The genes are TRBV7-9 and TRBJ2-5, with 7 bases lining up with TRBD2. The CDR3 is made up of 17 amino acids. V trimming: 5 bases; J trimming: 5 bases; junction bases outside the gene matches: 17. CDR1 and CDR2 (germline): SEHNR, FQNEAQ (reference sequence). CDR3 amino acids: CASSQSIGAGVGETQYF. The DNA for the CDR3 is TGTGCCAGCAGCCAATCGATAGGGGCGGGAGTAGGGGAGACCCAGTACTTC.

This clonotype was counted ten times or more. The chain employs TRBV5-6 and TRBJ2-7; weak D call: TRBD1 (6 bases). The CDR3 loop spans 13 amino acids. The germline gives CDR1 SGHDT, CDR2 YYEEEE. V was clipped by 4 bases and J by 4 bases, with 12 bases between them. The CDR3 spells CASSRDRRYEQYF. CDR3 bases: TGTGCCAGCAGCCGTGACAGGCGGTACGAGCAGTACTTC.

This clonotype was recorded at least ten times. V usage is TRBV12-3 or TRBV12-4 and J usage is TRBJ1-5; TRBD1 is a possible D gene (5 bases). V shed 6 bases and J shed 7 bases, with 13 bases lying between them. The CDR3 consists of 13 residues. CDR3 bases: TGTGCCAGCAGCCCCAATGGGGACCAGCCCCAGCATTTT. It encodes CASSPNGDQPQHF.

This clonotype was detected only a few times. Germline and junction disagree at one end, which may indicate a read error. This sequence joins TRBV24-1 and TRBJ2-7; D possibly corresponds to TRBD1 (5 bases). The CDR3 is made up of 13 amino acids. Germline lookup yields CDR1 KGHDR and CDR2 SFDVKD. CDR3 loop: CASSVDRPYEQYF. For the CDR3, the DNA is TGTGCCAGCAGTGTCGACAGACCCTACGAGCAGTACTTC.